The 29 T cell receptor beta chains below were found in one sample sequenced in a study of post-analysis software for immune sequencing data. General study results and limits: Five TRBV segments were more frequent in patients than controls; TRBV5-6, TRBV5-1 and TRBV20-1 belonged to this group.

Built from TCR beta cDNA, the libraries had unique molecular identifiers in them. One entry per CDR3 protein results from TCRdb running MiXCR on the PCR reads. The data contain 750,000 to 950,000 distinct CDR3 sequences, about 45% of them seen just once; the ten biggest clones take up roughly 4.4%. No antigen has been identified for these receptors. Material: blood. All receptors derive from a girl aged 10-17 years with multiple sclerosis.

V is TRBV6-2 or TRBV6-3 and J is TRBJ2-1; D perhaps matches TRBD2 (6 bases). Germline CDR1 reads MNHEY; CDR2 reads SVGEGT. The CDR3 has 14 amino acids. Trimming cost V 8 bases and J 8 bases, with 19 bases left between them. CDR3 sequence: CASRLSGPRDEQFF. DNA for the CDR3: TGTGCCAGCCGGCTTAGCGGACCTCGGGATGAGCAGTTCTTC.

This chain's CDR3 is CATSKINEQFF. In nucleotides, the CDR3 is TGTGCCACCAGCAAAATCAATGAGCAGTTCTTC. This rearrangement joins TRBV15 to TRBJ2-1; D is uncertain. The germline gives CDR1 LNHNV, CDR2 YYDKDF (reference sequence). Trimming removed 4 bases from V and 6 bases from J, with 4 bases in between. The length of the CDR3 is 11 residues.

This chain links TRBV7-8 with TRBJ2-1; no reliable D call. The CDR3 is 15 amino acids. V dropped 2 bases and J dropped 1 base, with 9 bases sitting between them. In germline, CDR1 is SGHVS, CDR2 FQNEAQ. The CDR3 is CASSLTLESYNEQFF. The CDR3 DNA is TGTGCCAGCAGCTTAACGCTGGAGTCCTACAATGAGCAGTTCTTC.

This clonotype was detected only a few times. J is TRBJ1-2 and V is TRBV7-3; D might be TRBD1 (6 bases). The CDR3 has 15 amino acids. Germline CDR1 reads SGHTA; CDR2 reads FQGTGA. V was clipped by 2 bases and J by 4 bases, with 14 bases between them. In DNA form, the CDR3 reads TGTGCCAGCAGCTTAGGGGCAGGGGAGATCTATGGCTACACCTTC. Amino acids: CASSLGAGEIYGYTF.

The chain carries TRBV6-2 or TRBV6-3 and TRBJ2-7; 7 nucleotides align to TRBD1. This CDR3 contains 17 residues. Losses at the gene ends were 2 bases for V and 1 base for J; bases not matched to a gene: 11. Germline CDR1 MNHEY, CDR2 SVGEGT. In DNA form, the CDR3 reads TGTGCCAGCAGTTACCCCTCCGGACAGGTTATTTCCTACGAGCAGTACTTC. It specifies CASSYPSGQVISYEQYF.

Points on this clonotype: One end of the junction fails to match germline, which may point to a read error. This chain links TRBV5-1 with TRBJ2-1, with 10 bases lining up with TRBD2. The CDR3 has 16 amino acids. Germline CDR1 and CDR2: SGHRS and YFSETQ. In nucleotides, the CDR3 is TGCGCCAGCAGCAATGCCCTAGCGGGAGCATACAATGAGCAGCTCTTC. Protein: CASSNALAGAYNEQLF.

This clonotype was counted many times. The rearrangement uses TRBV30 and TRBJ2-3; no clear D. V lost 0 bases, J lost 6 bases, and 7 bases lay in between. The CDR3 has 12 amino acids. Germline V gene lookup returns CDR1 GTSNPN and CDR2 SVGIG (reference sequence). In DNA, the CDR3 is TGTGCCTGGAGTGTAGCACCGGATACGCAGTATTTT. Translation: CAWSVAPDTQYF.

CDR3 region: CSARDWGLTNEKLFF. For the CDR3, the DNA is TGCAGTGCTAGAGATTGGGGGCTCACTAATGAAAAACTGTTTTTT. V usage is TRBV20-1 and J usage is TRBJ1-4, with D tentatively TRBD1 (6 bases). The germline V gene has CDR1 DFQATT and CDR2 SNEGSKA (reference sequence). CDR3 length: 15 residues. Trimming removed 0 bases at V and 2 bases at J, with 10 bases between.

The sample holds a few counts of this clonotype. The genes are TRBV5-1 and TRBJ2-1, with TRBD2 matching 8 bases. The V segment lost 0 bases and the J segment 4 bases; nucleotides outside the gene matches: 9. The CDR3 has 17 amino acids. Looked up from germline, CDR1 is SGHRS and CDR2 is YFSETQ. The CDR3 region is CASSLGMAGGPYNEQFF. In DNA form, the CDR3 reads TGCGCCAGCAGCTTGGGAATGGCGGGAGGACCGTACAATGAGCAGTTCTTC.

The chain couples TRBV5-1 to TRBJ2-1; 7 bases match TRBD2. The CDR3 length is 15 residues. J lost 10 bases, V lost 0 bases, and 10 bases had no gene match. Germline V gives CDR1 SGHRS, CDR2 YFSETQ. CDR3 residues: CASSLEAGVNGEQFF. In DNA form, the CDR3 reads TGCGCCAGCAGCTTGGAGGCGGGAGTGAATGGGGAGCAGTTCTTC.

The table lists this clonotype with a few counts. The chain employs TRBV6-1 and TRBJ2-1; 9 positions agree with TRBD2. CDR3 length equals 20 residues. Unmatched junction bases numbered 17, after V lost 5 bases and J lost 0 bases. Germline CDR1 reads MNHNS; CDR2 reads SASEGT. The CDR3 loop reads CASSQRPGLAHRSSYNEQFF. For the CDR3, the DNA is TGTGCCAGCAGTCAAAGGCCGGGACTAGCTCACCGAAGCTCCTACAATGAGCAGTTCTTC.

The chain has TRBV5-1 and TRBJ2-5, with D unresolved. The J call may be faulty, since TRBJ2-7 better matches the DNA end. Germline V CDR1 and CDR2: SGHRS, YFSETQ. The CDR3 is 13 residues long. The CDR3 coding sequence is TGCGCCAGCAGCTTGTCGTCCGACTCCGAGCAGTACTTC. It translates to CASSLSSDSEQYF.

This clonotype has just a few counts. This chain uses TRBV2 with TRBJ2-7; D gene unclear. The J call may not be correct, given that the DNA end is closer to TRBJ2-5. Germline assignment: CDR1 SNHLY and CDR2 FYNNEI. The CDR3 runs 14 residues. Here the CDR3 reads CASSEWQRRETQYF. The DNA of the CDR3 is TGTGCCAGCAGTGAATGGCAGAGGCGGGAGACCCAGTACTTC.

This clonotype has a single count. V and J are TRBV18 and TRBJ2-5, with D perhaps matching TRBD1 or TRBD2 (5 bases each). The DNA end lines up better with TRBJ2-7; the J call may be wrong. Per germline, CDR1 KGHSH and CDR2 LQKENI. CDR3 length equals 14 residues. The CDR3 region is CASSRGVAGNEQYF. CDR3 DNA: TGTGCCAGCTCACGAGGGGTGGCTGGGAACGAGCAGTACTTC.

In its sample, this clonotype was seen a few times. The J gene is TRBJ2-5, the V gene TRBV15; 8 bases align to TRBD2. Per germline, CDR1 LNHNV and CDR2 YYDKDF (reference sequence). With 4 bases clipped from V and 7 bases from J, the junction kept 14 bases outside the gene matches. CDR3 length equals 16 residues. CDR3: CATSTDRTSSVGTQYF. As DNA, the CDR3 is TGTGCCACCAGCACGGATCGGACTAGCTCTGTGGGGACCCAGTACTTC.

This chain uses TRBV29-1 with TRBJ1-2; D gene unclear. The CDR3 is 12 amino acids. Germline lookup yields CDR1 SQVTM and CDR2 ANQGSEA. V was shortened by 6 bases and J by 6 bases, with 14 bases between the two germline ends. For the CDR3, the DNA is TGCAGCGTCGAGGCCCCAAAAGATGGCTACACCTTC. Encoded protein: CSVEAPKDGYTF.

For the CDR3, the DNA is TGTGCCAGCAGTATAGGGGACATGTGGTCCTACGAGCAGTACTTC. It translates to CASSIGDMWSYEQYF. This chain links TRBV12-3 or TRBV12-4 with TRBJ2-7; a weak D match, TRBD1 (6 bases). Between the trimmed V and J ends, which lost 5 bases and 1 base, there was a span of 15 bases. CDR3 length: 15 amino acids.

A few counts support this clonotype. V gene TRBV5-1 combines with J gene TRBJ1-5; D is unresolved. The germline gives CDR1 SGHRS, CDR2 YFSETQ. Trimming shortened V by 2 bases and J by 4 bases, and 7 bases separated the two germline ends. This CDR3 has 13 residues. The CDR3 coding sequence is TGCGCCAGCAGCTTCGCAGAAAATCAGCCCCAGCATTTT. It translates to CASSFAENQPQHF.

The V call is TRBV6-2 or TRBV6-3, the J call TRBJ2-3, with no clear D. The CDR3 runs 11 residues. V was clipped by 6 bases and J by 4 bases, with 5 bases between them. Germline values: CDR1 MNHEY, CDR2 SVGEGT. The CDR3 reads CASRSPDTQYF. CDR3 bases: TGTGCCAGCAGGAGCCCAGATACGCAGTATTTT.

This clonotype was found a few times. The CDR3 nucleotides read TGTGCCAGCAGCTTAGCAGGGTCTCCCCAAGAGACCCAGTACTTC. The encoded protein is CASSLAGSPQETQYF. This chain uses TRBV7-2 with TRBJ2-5; D is uncertain. Germline CDR1 reads SGHTA; CDR2 reads FQGNSA. Trimming shortened V by 0 bases and J by 1 base, and 9 bases separated the two germline ends. The CDR3 runs to 15 residues.

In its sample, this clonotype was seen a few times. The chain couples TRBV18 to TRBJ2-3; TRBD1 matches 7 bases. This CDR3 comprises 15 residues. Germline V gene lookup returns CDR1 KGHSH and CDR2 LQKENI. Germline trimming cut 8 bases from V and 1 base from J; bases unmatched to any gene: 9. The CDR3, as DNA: TGTGCCAGCAGCCCCCGACAGGGCGGCACAGATACGCAGTATTTT. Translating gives CASSPRQGGTDTQYF.

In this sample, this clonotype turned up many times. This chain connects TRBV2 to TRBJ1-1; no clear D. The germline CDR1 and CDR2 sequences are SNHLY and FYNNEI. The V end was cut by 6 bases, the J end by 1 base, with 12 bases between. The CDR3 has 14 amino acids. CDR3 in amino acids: CASRVTPENTEAFF. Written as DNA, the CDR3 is TGTGCCAGCAGAGTGACACCGGAGAACACTGAAGCTTTCTTT.

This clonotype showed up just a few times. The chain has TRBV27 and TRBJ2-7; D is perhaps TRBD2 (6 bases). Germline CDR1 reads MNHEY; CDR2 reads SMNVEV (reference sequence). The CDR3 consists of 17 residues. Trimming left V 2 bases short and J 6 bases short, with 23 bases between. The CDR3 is CASSLRGGPYQGSEQYF. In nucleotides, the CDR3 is TGTGCCAGCAGTTTAAGGGGAGGCCCCTATCAGGGTTCCGAGCAGTACTTC.

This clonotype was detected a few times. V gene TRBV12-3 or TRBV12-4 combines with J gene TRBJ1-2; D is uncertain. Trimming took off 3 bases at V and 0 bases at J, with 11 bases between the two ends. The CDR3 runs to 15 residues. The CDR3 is CASSFVAPSNYGYTF. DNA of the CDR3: TGTGCCAGCAGTTTTGTGGCACCTTCTAACTATGGCTACACCTTC.

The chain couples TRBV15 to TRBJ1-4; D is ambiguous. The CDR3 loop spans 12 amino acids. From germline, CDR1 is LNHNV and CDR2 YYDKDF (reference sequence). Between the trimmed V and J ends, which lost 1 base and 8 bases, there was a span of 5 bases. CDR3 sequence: CATSRAGEKLFF. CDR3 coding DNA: TGTGCCACCAGCAGAGCCGGAGAAAAACTGTTTTTT.

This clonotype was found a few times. The CDR3 DNA follows: TGTGCCAGCAGCTTAGGCCAGGGTTGGCGCTACGAGCAGTACTTC. Encoded protein: CASSLGQGWRYEQYF. The chain carries TRBV11-1 and TRBJ2-5, with D possibly matching TRBD1 (5 bases). The tail of the sequence fits TRBJ2-7 better, so the J call may be wrong. The CDR3 runs 15 residues. The germline V gene encodes CDR1 SGHAT and CDR2 FQDESV (reference sequence).

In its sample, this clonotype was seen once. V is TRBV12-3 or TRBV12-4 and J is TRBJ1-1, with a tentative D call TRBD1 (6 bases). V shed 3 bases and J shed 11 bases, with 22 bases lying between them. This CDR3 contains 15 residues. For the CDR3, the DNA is TGTGCCAGCAGTTTGGTCCGGGGGGCGCCATTATGGGCTTTCTTT. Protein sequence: CASSLVRGAPLWAFF.

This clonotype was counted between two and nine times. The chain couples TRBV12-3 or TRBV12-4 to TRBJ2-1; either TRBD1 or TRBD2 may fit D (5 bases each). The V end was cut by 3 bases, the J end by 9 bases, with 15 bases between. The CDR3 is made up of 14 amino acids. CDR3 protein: CASSFKGLGSEQFF. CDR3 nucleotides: TGTGCCAGCAGTTTTAAGGGGCTTGGGAGTGAGCAGTTCTTC.

The CDR3 bases are TGTGCCAGCAGCTTGGCCATAGCGGGAGGGGGCAATGAGCAGTTCTTC. Amino acid sequence: CASSLAIAGGGNEQFF. This chain joins TRBV5-6 and TRBJ2-1; 11 bases align to TRBD2. Germline assignment: CDR1 SGHDT and CDR2 YYEEEE. The J segment lost 6 bases and the V segment lost 0 bases, leaving 5 bases of the junction unmatched. The CDR3 runs to 16 residues.